These 11 T cell receptor beta chains share one sample of origin, sequenced in a study of human T cells and chemical hapten exposure. One entry per CDR3 protein results from TCRdb running MiXCR on the RACE reads. The profile covers nearly 80,000 distinct CDR3 sequences, with 9% to 12% appearing a single time and approximately 1.5% taken by the ten largest. The time point denotes: patch test 1, 2 weeks after DPC sensitization. Noted treatment: therapeutic diphenylcyclopropenone sensitization with weekly scalp DPC. This sample comprised whole blood, obtained in connection with sensitization to the hapten diphenylcyclopropenone (DPC). The receptors were sampled from a woman between 50 and 59 years old with alopecia areata. Some clones in this sample may be carry-over from other donors' samples.

The chain uses TRBV5-1 and TRBJ1-1, with TRBD1 identical over 7 bases. CDR1 is SGHRS, CDR2 YFSETQ, per germline. The CDR3 spans 12 residues. Germline trimming cut 3 bases from V and 9 bases from J; bases unmatched to any gene: 5. The CDR3 sequence: CASSYGQDKAFF. CDR3 nucleotide sequence: TGCGCCAGCAGCTACGGACAGGATAAAGCTTTCTTT.

This clonotype was observed at least ten times. The chain links TRBV28 to TRBJ2-7; 7 bases agree with TRBD1. Germline CDR1 is MDHEN and CDR2 is SYDVKM. V lost 5 bases and J lost 0; bases outside the gene matches: 4. CDR3 length: 14 amino acids. CDR3 bases: TGTGCCAGCAGTCCCGGGACAGCCTCCTACGAGCAGTACTTC. Its translation is CASSPGTASYEQYF.

This clonotype came up a few times. One end of the junction is discordant with germline, which a read error may explain. The chain has TRBV7-2 and TRBJ2-1; D is unresolved. CDR1 is SGHTA and CDR2 is FQGNSA in the germline V gene. This CDR3 is built from 15 residues. CDR3 sequence reads: CASSLELTSHNEQFF. Here the CDR3 DNA reads TGTGCCAGCAGCTTAGAACTAACCTCCCACAATGAGCAGTTCTTC.

In its sample, this clonotype was seen a few times. This chain links TRBV5-1 with TRBJ2-1; 8 bases line up with TRBD2. This CDR3 comprises 15 residues. Germline V gene data show CDR1 as SGHRS and CDR2 as YFSETQ. Trimming removed 2 bases from V and 4 bases from J; junction bases left unmatched: 5. Written as DNA, the CDR3 is TGCGCCAGCAGCTTCGGGACTAGTGTTTACAATGAGCAGTTCTTC. Protein sequence: CASSFGTSVYNEQFF.

This clonotype was found a few times. V is TRBV20-1 and J is TRBJ2-7, with 14 positions matching TRBD2. The V segment lost 0 bases and the J segment 4 bases; nucleotides outside the gene matches: 8. Germline CDR1 is DFQATT and CDR2 is SNEGSKA (reference sequence). This CDR3 has 17 amino acids. The CDR3 region has the DNA TGCAGTGCTAGAGATCTCCCGGGACTAGCGGGAGTGTACGAGCAGTACTTC. Translated: CSARDLPGLAGVYEQYF.

This clonotype was seen more than once but under ten times. This chain links TRBV7-2 with TRBJ1-6; maybe TRBD1 (5 bases). The V end lost 5 bases, the J end lost 8 bases, and 13 bases lay between the germline ends. The CDR3 extends over 14 amino acids. Germline V CDR1 and CDR2: SGHTA, FQGNSA. The CDR3 bases are TGTGCCAGCAGCGGGGGGGACCGAGATTCACCCCTCCACTTT. Its protein is CASSGGDRDSPLHF. Filled out from reference TRBV7-2 and TRBJ1-6, the complete variable domain reads GAGVSQSPSNKVTEKGKDVELRCDPISGHTALYWYRQSLGQGLEFLIYFQGNSAPDKSGLPSDRFSAERTGGSVSTLTIQRTQQEDSAVYLCASSGGDRDSPLHFGNGTRLTVT.

The chain carries TRBV5-5 and TRBJ1-5; D unclear. In germline, CDR1 is SGHKS, CDR2 YYEKEE (reference sequence). The CDR3 is 14 residues long. V was cut by 4 bases and J by 3 bases, with 11 bases left in between. Here the CDR3 DNA reads TGTGCCAGCAGCCTCGGACGGACCAATCAGCCCCAGCATTTT. This gives the protein CASSLGRTNQPQHF.

The sample holds many counts of this clonotype. The chain couples TRBV4-1 to TRBJ2-5, with 8 bases that match TRBD1. The CDR3 has 15 amino acids. With V trimmed by 4 bases and J by 1 base, 5 bases remained unmatched. CDR1 and CDR2 from the germline V gene are MGHRA and YSYEKL. CDR3 coding DNA: TGCGCCAGCAGCCTTCGAACAGGGGGCCAAGAGACCCAGTACTTC. Its protein product is CASSLRTGGQETQYF.

This clonotype was detected only a few times. The genes are TRBV11-2 and TRBJ2-1; 9 bases line up with TRBD2. CDR1 and CDR2 from the germline V gene are SGHAT and FQNNGV. The CDR3 has 17 amino acids. Trimming took 2 bases from V and 0 from J; bases not matched to a gene: 5. In nucleotides, the CDR3 is TGTGCCAGCAGCTTATCTAGCGGGAAGAGCTCCTACAATGAGCAGTTCTTC. Its protein product is CASSLSSGKSSYNEQFF.

Many counts were recorded for this clonotype. The chain links TRBV7-8 to TRBJ2-7; D perhaps matches TRBD2 (6 bases). This CDR3 comprises 13 residues. CDR1 and CDR2 (germline): SGHVS, FQNEAQ. The V and J ends lost 0 bases and 4 bases respectively, with 7 bases between them. The DNA for the CDR3 is TGTGCCAGCAGCTTAGCCGGGGGTTACGAGCAGTACTTC. This encodes CASSLAGGYEQYF.

A few counts support this clonotype. The genes are TRBV30 and TRBJ1-2, with TRBD1 identical over 10 bases. Germline V CDR1 and CDR2: GTSNPN, SVGIG (reference sequence). The V and J ends lost 0 bases and 2 bases, in that order; junction bases with no gene match: 9. CDR3 length: 17 residues. CDR3 in DNA: TGTGCCTGGAGTGTTTCGACAGGGGGCGGTAGGAACTATGGCTACACCTTC. Translation: CAWSVSTGGGRNYGYTF.